A selection of T cell receptor beta chains follows, all from one sample in a study of cytomegalovirus exposure and HLA in healthy donors. Measured with immunoSEQ multiplex PCR; TCRdb has only the in-frame clones, and not every one. The table lists 140,000 to 150,000 clones, less than 10% of them singletons. The sequencing input was PBMCs. Receptors were obtained from a male donor in good health and CMV-seronegative. Both conserved end residues are part of each CDR3. D genes are given only for firm matches. A row's size may be missing; if present it is once, few, many or a size class.

j_gene: TRBJ1-3
d_gene: .
v_gene: TRBV6-1
abundance: .
len: 15
CDR3aa: CASSRRGEAGNTIYF
CDR3nt: TGTGCCAGCAGTAGGCGAGGGGAGGCTGGAAACACCATATATTTT

j_gene: TRBJ2-7
d_gene: TRBD1
v_gene: TRBV27
abundance: few
len: 15
CDR3aa: CASSIPGTGYHEQYF
CDR3nt: TGTGCCAGCAGTATCCCCGGGACAGGGTACCACGAGCAGTACTTC

j_gene: TRBJ2-3
d_gene: TRBD2
v_gene: TRBV6-5
abundance: few
len: 16
CDR3aa: CASSSGLAGVSDTQYF
CDR3nt: TGTGCCAGCAGTTCAGGACTAGCGGGAGTGTCAGATACGCAGTATTTT

j_gene: TRBJ2-7
d_gene: .
v_gene: TRBV30
abundance: few
len: 12
CDR3aa: CAWSAGAGPQWF
CDR3nt: TGTGCCTGGAGCGCGGGTGCCGGGCCCCAGTGGTTC

j_gene: TRBJ2-3
d_gene: .
v_gene: TRBV7-6
abundance: few
len: 14
CDR3aa: CASSLEVGGDTQYF
CDR3nt: TGTGCCAGCAGCTTAGAGGTCGGGGGAGATACGCAGTATTTT

j_gene: TRBJ1-5
d_gene: .
v_gene: TRBV19
abundance: few
len: 17
CDR3aa: CASSIYSPGYSNQPQHF
CDR3nt: TGTGCCAGTAGTATATATTCCCCAGGGTATAGCAATCAGCCCCAGCATTTT

j_gene: TRBJ1-1
d_gene: .
v_gene: TRBV6-5
abundance: few
len: 12
CDR3aa: CASSSGNTEAFF
CDR3nt: TGTGCCAGCAGTTCAGGGAACACTGAAGCTTTCTTT

j_gene: TRBJ2-5
d_gene: TRBD2
v_gene: TRBV10-3
abundance: few
len: 13
CDR3aa: CAIGTSVQETQYF
CDR3nt: TGTGCCATCGGGACTAGCGTGCAAGAGACCCAGTACTTC

j_gene: TRBJ2-2
d_gene: .
v_gene: TRBV7-9
abundance: few
len: 16
CDR3aa: CASSFMTGEYTGELFF
CDR3nt: TGTGCCAGCAGCTTCATGACGGGGGAGTATACCGGGGAGCTGTTTTTT

j_gene: TRBJ2-7
d_gene: .
v_gene: TRBV19
abundance: few
len: 14
CDR3aa: CASSIQGNLDEQYF
CDR3nt: TGTGCCAGTAGTATTCAGGGGAATTTGGACGAGCAGTACTTC

j_gene: TRBJ1-1
d_gene: .
v_gene: TRBV7-6
abundance: .
len: 14
CDR3aa: CASSSLEGRTEAFF
CDR3nt: TGTGCCAGCAGCTCGTTGGAGGGTCGGACTGAAGCTTTCTTT

j_gene: TRBJ2-2
d_gene: .
v_gene: TRBV6-5
abundance: .
len: 14
CDR3aa: CASSSRGNTGELFF
CDR3nt: TGTGCCAGCAGTTCCAGGGGGAACACCGGGGAGCTGTTTTTT

j_gene: TRBJ1-5
d_gene: .
v_gene: TRBV2
abundance: few
len: 15
CDR3aa: CASSRTDYSNQPQHF
CDR3nt: TGTGCCAGCAGTAGGACAGATTATAGCAATCAGCCCCAGCATTTT

j_gene: TRBJ2-3
d_gene: TRBD1
v_gene: TRBV5-1
abundance: few
len: 14
CDR3aa: CASSLRDRTDTQYF
CDR3nt: TGCGCCAGCAGCCTAAGGGACAGGACAGATACGCAGTATTTT

j_gene: TRBJ1-5
d_gene: .
v_gene: TRBV11-2
abundance: .
len: 14
CDR3aa: CASSLVGGNQPQHF
CDR3nt: TGTGCCAGCAGCTTAGTTGGCGGGAATCAGCCCCAGCATTTT

j_gene: TRBJ1-5
d_gene: .
v_gene: TRBV7-8
abundance: .
len: 15
CDR3aa: CASSFMGGSNQPQHF
CDR3nt: TGTGCCAGCAGCTTCATGGGGGGTAGCAATCAGCCCCAGCATTTT

j_gene: TRBJ2-7
d_gene: .
v_gene: TRBV7-9
abundance: few
len: 11
CDR3aa: CASSLTYEQYF
CDR3nt: TGTGCCAGCAGCCTTACCTACGAGCAGTACTTC

j_gene: TRBJ1-1
d_gene: .
v_gene: TRBV21-1
abundance: few
len: 16
CDR3aa: CASSTPDPWRGTEAFF
CDR3nt: TGTGCCAGCAGCACCCCGGACCCCTGGCGGGGCACTGAAGCTTTCTTT

j_gene: TRBJ2-7
d_gene: TRBD1
v_gene: TRBV29-1
abundance: .
len: 14
CDR3aa: CGVFGTGGSYEQYF
CDR3nt: TGCGGCGTTTTCGGGACAGGGGGATCCTACGAGCAGTACTTC

j_gene: TRBJ1-2
d_gene: .
v_gene: TRBV27
abundance: few
len: 14
CDR3aa: CASSYRPGVDGYTF
CDR3nt: TGTGCCAGCAGTTACCGACCAGGGGTAGATGGCTACACCTTC

j_gene: TRBJ2-3
d_gene: .
v_gene: TRBV28
abundance: .
len: 13
CDR3aa: CASRRTSTDTQYF
CDR3nt: TGTGCCAGCAGGAGAACTAGCACAGATACGCAGTATTTT

j_gene: TRBJ1-2
d_gene: .
v_gene: TRBV19
abundance: few
len: 15
CDR3aa: CASSTPVDRGDGYTF
CDR3nt: TGTGCCAGTAGTACTCCGGTAGACCGAGGAGACGGCTACACCTTC

j_gene: TRBJ1-1
d_gene: .
v_gene: TRBV4-3
abundance: .
len: 14
CDR3aa: CASSQASRSTEAFF
CDR3nt: TGCGCCAGCAGCCAAGCATCGAGGAGCACTGAAGCTTTCTTT

j_gene: TRBJ2-1
d_gene: TRBD2
v_gene: TRBV2
abundance: few
len: 15
CDR3aa: CASSEWRREGNEQFF
CDR3nt: TGTGCCAGCAGTGAGTGGCGGCGGGAGGGGAATGAGCAGTTCTTC

j_gene: TRBJ2-3
d_gene: TRBD2
v_gene: TRBV5-4
abundance: .
len: 16
CDR3aa: CASSPLAAPPTDTQYF
CDR3nt: TGTGCCAGCAGCCCCCTAGCGGCCCCCCCCACAGATACGCAGTATTTT

j_gene: TRBJ2-1
d_gene: TRBD2
v_gene: TRBV28
abundance: .
len: 15
CDR3aa: CASSSSGSGYNEQFF
CDR3nt: TGTGCCAGCAGTTCTAGCGGGTCAGGATACAATGAGCAGTTCTTC

j_gene: TRBJ1-1
d_gene: .
v_gene: TRBV19
abundance: few
len: 17
CDR3aa: CASSIGAGTAGNTEAFF
CDR3nt: TGTGCCAGTAGTATAGGGGCGGGGACTGCGGGGAACACTGAAGCTTTCTTT

j_gene: TRBJ2-7
d_gene: .
v_gene: TRBV28
abundance: few
len: 13
CDR3aa: CASSPGRTYEQYF
CDR3nt: TGTGCCAGCTCTCCGGGGAGGACCTACGAGCAGTACTTC

j_gene: TRBJ2-7
d_gene: .
v_gene: TRBV2
abundance: few
len: 10
CDR3aa: CASSDSEQYF
CDR3nt: TGTGCCAGCAGTGACTCTGAGCAGTACTTC

j_gene: TRBJ2-3
d_gene: .
v_gene: TRBV28
abundance: .
len: 12
CDR3aa: CASSSGTDTQYF
CDR3nt: TGTGCCAGCAGTTCCGGCACAGATACGCAGTATTTT

j_gene: TRBJ2-5
d_gene: .
v_gene: TRBV10-3
abundance: few
len: 10
CDR3aa: CAIGKETQYF
CDR3nt: TGTGCCATCGGCAAGGAGACCCAGTACTTC

j_gene: TRBJ1-1
d_gene: .
v_gene: TRBV11-2
abundance: few
len: 11
CDR3aa: CASSRGRSAFF
CDR3nt: TGTGCCAGCAGCCGGGGGAGGTCTGCTTTCTTT

j_gene: TRBJ2-1
d_gene: .
v_gene: TRBV5-1
abundance: few
len: 12
CDR3aa: CASTGGYNEQFF
CDR3nt: TGCGCCAGCACCGGGGGCTACAATGAGCAGTTCTTC

j_gene: TRBJ1-5
d_gene: .
v_gene: TRBV29-1
abundance: few
len: 11
CDR3aa: CSVAFDQPQHF
CDR3nt: TGCAGCGTTGCCTTTGATCAGCCCCAGCATTTT

j_gene: TRBJ1-4
d_gene: TRBD1
v_gene: TRBV5-4
abundance: few
len: 13
CDR3aa: CASRRDRDEKLFF
CDR3nt: TGTGCCAGCAGGAGAGACAGGGATGAAAAACTGTTTTTT

j_gene: TRBJ2-3
d_gene: TRBD2
v_gene: TRBV28
abundance: few
len: 14
CDR3aa: CASEMAGGIDTQYF
CDR3nt: TGTGCCAGCGAGATGGCGGGGGGTATTGATACGCAGTATTTT

j_gene: TRBJ2-7
d_gene: .
v_gene: TRBV2
abundance: .
len: 12
CDR3aa: CASRRDNYEQYF
CDR3nt: TGTGCCAGTCGCAGGGATAACTACGAGCAGTACTTC

j_gene: TRBJ2-7
d_gene: .
v_gene: TRBV7-2
abundance: few
len: 14
CDR3aa: CASSLSSLSYEQYF
CDR3nt: TGTGCCAGCAGCTTAAGTTCACTCTCCTACGAGCAGTACTTC

j_gene: TRBJ2-1
d_gene: .
v_gene: TRBV4-3
abundance: .
len: 16
CDR3aa: CASSQIGGYSYNEQFF
CDR3nt: TGCGCCAGCAGCCAAATAGGAGGGTACTCCTACAATGAGCAGTTCTTC

j_gene: TRBJ2-1
d_gene: TRBD1
v_gene: TRBV4-2
abundance: .
len: 17
CDR3aa: CASSQGRGQGRSNEQFF
CDR3nt: TGTGCCAGCAGCCAGGGGCGAGGACAGGGACGTAGCAATGAGCAGTTCTTC

j_gene: TRBJ1-2
d_gene: TRBD1
v_gene: TRBV7-8
abundance: .
len: 15
CDR3aa: CASSLYTGEGYGYTF
CDR3nt: TGTGCCAGCAGCCTCTACACAGGGGAAGGCTATGGCTACACCTTC

j_gene: TRBJ2-7
d_gene: .
v_gene: TRBV28
abundance: .
len: 16
CDR3aa: CASSLEAFGTAYEQYF
CDR3nt: TGTGCCAGCAGTTTAGAAGCTTTCGGTACAGCCTACGAGCAGTACTTC

j_gene: TRBJ2-2
d_gene: TRBD2
v_gene: TRBV27
abundance: few
len: 17
CDR3aa: CASSPDALAGLAGELFF
CDR3nt: TGTGCCAGCAGTCCCGACGCGTTAGCGGGATTAGCCGGGGAGCTGTTTTTT

j_gene: TRBJ2-3
d_gene: .
v_gene: TRBV28
abundance: few
len: 15
CDR3aa: CASSLGRGSTDTQYF
CDR3nt: TGTGCCAGCAGTTTGGGTAGAGGTAGCACAGATACGCAGTATTTT

j_gene: TRBJ2-7
d_gene: .
v_gene: TRBV25-1
abundance: few
len: 14
CDR3aa: CASSEEAPTYEQYF
CDR3nt: TGTGCCAGCAGTGAAGAGGCCCCAACCTACGAGCAGTACTTC

j_gene: TRBJ2-1
d_gene: TRBD2
v_gene: TRBV7-2
abundance: few
len: 15
CDR3aa: CASSFGLAGHNEQFF
CDR3nt: TGTGCCAGCAGCTTTGGACTAGCGGGGCACAATGAGCAGTTCTTC

j_gene: TRBJ1-2
d_gene: .
v_gene: TRBV4-1
abundance: few
len: 15
CDR3aa: CASSQDPGQNYGYTF
CDR3nt: TGCGCCAGCAGCCAAGATCCAGGACAGAATTATGGCTACACCTTC

j_gene: TRBJ1-1
d_gene: TRBD1
v_gene: TRBV19
abundance: few
len: 14
CDR3aa: CASSKGQGNTEAFF
CDR3nt: TGTGCCAGTAGTAAGGGACAGGGAAACACTGAAGCTTTCTTT

j_gene: TRBJ2-5
d_gene: .
v_gene: TRBV4-1
abundance: .
len: 13
CDR3aa: CASSQDRFETQYF
CDR3nt: TGCGCCAGCAGCCAAGATCGGTTCGAGACCCAGTACTTC

j_gene: TRBJ1-3
d_gene: .
v_gene: TRBV5-1
abundance: few
len: 12
CDR3aa: CASSLVGNTIYF
CDR3nt: TGCGCCAGCAGCTTGGTAGGAAACACCATATATTTT